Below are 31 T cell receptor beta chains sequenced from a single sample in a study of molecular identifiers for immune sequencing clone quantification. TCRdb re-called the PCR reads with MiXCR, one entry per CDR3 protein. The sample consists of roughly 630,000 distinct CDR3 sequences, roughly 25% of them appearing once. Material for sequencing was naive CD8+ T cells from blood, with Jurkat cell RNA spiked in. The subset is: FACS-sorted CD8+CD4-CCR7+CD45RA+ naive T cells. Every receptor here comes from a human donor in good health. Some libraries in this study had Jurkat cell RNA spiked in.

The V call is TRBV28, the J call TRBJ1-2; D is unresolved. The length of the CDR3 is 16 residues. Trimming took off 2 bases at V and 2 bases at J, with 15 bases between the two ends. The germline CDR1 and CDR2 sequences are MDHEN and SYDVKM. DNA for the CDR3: TGTGCCAGCAGTTTAGAGTTGGACTTCCCGAACTATGGCTACACCTTC. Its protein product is CASSLELDFPNYGYTF.

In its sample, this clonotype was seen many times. CDR3 nucleotides: TGTGCCACCAGTGACCCCAAGAGGGCGGGTTGGCGCGAGCAGTTCTTC. This sequence encodes CATSDPKRAGWREQFF. The chain is built from TRBV24-1 and TRBJ2-1; tentatively, D is TRBD2 (5 bases). V was shortened by 4 bases and J by 10 bases, with 22 bases between the two germline ends. This CDR3 comprises 16 residues. CDR1 and CDR2 (germline): KGHDR, SFDVKD.

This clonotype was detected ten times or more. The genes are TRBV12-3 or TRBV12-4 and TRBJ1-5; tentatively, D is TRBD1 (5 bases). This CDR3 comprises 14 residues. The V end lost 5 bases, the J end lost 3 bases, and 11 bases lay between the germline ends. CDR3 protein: CASSMTENNQPQHF. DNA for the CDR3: TGTGCCAGCAGTATGACAGAAAACAATCAGCCCCAGCATTTT.

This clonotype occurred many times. CDR3 residues: CSATVGRRSSYEQYF. In nucleotides, the CDR3 is TGCAGTGCTACGGTGGGACGGAGGAGCTCCTACGAGCAGTACTTC. This sequence joins TRBV20-1 and TRBJ2-7, with D tentatively TRBD1 or TRBD2 (5 bases each). This CDR3 has 15 residues. Trimming shortened V by 4 bases and J by 0 bases, and 16 bases separated the two germline ends. The germline V gene encodes CDR1 DFQATT and CDR2 SNEGSKA (reference sequence).

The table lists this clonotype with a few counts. The CDR3 loop is CASSTGQPTEAFF. The CDR3 coding sequence is TGTGCCAGCAGTACGGGACAACCTACTGAAGCTTTCTTT. The chain carries TRBV27 and TRBJ1-1; weak D call: TRBD1 (6 bases). The germline CDR1 and CDR2 sequences are MNHEY and SMNVEV (reference sequence). This CDR3 comprises 13 residues. V was pared by 5 bases and J by 5 bases, with 12 bases between.

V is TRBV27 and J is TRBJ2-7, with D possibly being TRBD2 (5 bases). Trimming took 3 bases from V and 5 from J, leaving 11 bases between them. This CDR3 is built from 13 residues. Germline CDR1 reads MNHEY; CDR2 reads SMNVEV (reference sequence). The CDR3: CASSFRRNDEQYF. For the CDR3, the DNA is TGTGCCAGCAGTTTCAGGAGGAATGACGAGCAGTACTTC.

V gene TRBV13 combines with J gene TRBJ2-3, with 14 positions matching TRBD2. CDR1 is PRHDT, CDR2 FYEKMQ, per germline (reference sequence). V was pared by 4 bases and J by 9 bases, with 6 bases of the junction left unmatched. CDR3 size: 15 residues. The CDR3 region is CASSSPTSGGATQYF. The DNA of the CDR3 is TGTGCCAGCAGCTCCCCGACTAGCGGGGGGGCCACGCAGTATTTT.

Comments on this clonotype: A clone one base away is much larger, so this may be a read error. The CDR3 loop is CASSRTGNENLFF. Here the CDR3 DNA reads TGTGCCAGCAGCCGGACAGGGAATGAAAACCTGTTTTTT. This chain joins TRBV7-9 and TRBJ1-4; 8 bases are a match to TRBD1. In germline, CDR1 is SEHNR, CDR2 FQNEAQ (reference sequence). The CDR3 is 13 amino acids. The full variable domain, in which reference TRBV7-9 and TRBJ1-4 provide the parts outside the CDR3, is DTGVSQNPRHKITKRGQNVTFRCDPISEHNRLYWYRQTLGQGPEFLTYFQNEAQLEKSRLLSDRFSAERPKGSFSTLEIQRTEQGDSAMYLCASSRTGNENLFFGSGTQLSVL.

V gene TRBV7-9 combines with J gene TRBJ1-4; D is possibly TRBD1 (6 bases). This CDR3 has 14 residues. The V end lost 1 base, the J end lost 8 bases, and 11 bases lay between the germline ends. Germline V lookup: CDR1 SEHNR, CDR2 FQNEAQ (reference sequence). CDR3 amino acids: CASSLGQVEEKLFF. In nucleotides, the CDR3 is TGTGCCAGCAGCTTAGGACAGGTGGAGGAAAAACTGTTTTTT.

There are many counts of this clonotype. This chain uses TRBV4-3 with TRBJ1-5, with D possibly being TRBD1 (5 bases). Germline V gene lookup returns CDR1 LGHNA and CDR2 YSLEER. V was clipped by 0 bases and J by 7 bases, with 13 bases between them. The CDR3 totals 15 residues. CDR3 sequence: CASSQDGQGAQPQHF. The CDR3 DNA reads TGCGCCAGCAGCCAAGATGGGCAGGGTGCCCAGCCCCAGCATTTT.

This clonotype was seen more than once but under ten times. CDR3 region: CASWDSIIPNEQFF. The CDR3 region has the DNA TGTGCCAGTTGGGACAGCATCATTCCCAATGAGCAGTTCTTC. This chain connects TRBV6-2 or TRBV6-3 to TRBJ2-1, with 7 bases that match TRBD1. The CDR3 runs 14 residues. From germline, CDR1 is MNHEY and CDR2 SVGEGT. With 9 bases clipped from V and 6 bases from J, the junction kept 11 bases outside the gene matches.

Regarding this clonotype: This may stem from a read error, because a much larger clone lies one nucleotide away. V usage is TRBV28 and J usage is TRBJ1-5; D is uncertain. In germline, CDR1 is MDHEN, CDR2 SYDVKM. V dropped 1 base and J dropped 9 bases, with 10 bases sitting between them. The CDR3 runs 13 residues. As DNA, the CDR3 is TGTGCCAGCAGTTTATACGCTGATCTGCCCCAGCATTTT. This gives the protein CASSLYADLPQHF.

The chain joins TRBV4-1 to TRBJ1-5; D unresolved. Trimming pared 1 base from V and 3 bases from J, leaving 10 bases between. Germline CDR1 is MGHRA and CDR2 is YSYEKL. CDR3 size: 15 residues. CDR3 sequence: CASSQVWPINQPQHF. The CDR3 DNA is TGCGCCAGCAGCCAAGTTTGGCCCATCAATCAGCCCCAGCATTTT.

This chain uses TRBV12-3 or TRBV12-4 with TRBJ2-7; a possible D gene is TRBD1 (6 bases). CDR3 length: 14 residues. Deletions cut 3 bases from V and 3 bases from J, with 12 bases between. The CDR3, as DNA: TGTGCCAGCAGTTTTCCGGGACACCTCTACGAGCAGTACTTC. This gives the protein CASSFPGHLYEQYF.

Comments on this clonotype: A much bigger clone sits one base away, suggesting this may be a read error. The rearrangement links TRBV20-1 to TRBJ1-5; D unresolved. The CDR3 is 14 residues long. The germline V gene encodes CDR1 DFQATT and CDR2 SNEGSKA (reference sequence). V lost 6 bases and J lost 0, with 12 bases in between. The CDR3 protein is CSASQRSSNQPQHF. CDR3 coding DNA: TGCAGTGCGTCACAGAGAAGTAGCAATCAGCCCCAGCATTTT.

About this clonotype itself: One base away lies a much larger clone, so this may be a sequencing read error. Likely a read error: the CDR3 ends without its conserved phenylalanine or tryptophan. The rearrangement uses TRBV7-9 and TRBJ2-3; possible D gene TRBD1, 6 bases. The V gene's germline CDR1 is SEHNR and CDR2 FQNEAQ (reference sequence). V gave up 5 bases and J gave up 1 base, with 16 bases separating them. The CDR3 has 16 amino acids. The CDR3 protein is CASSTAIGGGTDTQYY. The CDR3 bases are TGTGCCAGCAGCACAGCGATAGGGGGAGGCACAGATACGCAGTATTAT.

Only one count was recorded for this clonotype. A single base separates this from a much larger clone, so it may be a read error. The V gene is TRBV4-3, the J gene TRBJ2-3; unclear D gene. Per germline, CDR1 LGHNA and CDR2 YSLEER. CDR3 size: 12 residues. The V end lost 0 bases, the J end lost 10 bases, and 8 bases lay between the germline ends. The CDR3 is CASSQDFDAQYF. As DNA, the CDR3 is TGCGCCAGCAGCCAAGATTTTGATGCGCAGTATTTT.

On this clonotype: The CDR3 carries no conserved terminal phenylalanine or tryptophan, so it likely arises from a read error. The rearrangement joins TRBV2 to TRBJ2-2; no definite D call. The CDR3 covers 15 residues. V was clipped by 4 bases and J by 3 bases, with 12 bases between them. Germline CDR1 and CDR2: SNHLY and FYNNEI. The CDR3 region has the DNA TGTGCCAGCAGTGCACCGGGTTGGGACACCGGGGAGCTGTTTTTA. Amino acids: CASSAPGWDTGELFL.

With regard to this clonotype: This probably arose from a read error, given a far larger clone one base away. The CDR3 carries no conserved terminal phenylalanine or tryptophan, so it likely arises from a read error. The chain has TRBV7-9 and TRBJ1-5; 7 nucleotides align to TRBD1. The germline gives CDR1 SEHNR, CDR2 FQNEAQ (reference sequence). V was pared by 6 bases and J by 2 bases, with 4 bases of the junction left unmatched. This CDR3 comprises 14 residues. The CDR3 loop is CASSWGTGNQPQHI. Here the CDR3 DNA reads TGTGCCAGCAGTTGGGGGACAGGCAATCAGCCCCAGCATATT.

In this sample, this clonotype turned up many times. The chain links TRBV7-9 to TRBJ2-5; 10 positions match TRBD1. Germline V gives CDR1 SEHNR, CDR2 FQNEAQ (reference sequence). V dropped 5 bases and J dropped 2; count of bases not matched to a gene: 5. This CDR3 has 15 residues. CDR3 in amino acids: CASSPGQGIQETQYF. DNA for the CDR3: TGTGCCAGCAGCCCGGGACAGGGGATACAAGAGACCCAGTACTTC.

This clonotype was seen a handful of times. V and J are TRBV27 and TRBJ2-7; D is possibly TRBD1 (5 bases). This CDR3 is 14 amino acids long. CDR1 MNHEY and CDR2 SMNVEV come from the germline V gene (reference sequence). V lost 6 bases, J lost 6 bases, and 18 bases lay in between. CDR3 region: CASRSLQGLGEQYF. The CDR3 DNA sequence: TGTGCCAGCAGATCCCTGCAGGGCCTTGGCGAGCAGTACTTC.

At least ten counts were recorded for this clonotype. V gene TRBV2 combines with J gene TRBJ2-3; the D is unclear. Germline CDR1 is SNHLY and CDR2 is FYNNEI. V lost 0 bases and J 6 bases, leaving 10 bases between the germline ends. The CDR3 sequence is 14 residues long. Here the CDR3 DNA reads TGTGCCAGCAGTGAAGCGCTCCCGGTGGATACGCAGTATTTT. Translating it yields CASSEALPVDTQYF.

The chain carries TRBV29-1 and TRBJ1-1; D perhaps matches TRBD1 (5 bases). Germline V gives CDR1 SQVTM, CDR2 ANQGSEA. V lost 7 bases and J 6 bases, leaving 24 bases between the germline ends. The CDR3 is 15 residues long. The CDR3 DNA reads TGCAGCGCATTGGGGGGGGGGAGTCTTTTCGCTGAAGCTTTCTTT. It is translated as CSALGGGSLFAEAFF.

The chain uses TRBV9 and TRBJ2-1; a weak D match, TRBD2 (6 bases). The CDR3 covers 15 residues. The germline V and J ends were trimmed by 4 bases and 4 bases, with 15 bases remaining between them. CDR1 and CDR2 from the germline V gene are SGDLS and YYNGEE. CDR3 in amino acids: CASSPLLATYNEQFF. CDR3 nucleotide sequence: TGTGCCAGCAGCCCCTTGCTAGCGACTTACAATGAGCAGTTCTTC.

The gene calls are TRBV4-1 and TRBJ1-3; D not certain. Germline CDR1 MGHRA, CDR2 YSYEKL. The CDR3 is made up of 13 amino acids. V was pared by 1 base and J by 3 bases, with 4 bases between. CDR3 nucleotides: TGCGCCAGCAGCCAAGGGGATGGAAACACCATATATTTT. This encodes CASSQGDGNTIYF.

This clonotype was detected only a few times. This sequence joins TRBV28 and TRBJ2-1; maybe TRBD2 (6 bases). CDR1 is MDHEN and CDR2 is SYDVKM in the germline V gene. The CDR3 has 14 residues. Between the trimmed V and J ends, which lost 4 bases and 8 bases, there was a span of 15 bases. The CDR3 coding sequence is TGTGCCAGCAGTTCGGGACTTGGAGGCGATGAGCAGTTCTTC. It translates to CASSSGLGGDEQFF.

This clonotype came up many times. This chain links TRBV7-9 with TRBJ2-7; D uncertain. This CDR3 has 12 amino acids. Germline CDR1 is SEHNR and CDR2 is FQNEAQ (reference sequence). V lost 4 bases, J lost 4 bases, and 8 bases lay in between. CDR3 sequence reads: CASSWVNYEQYF. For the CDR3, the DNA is TGTGCCAGCAGCTGGGTCAATTACGAGCAGTACTTC.

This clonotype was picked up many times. CDR3 loop: CSVPGTGGSWTEAFF. CDR3 in DNA: TGCAGCGTCCCCGGGACAGGGGGCTCGTGGACTGAAGCTTTCTTT. The V gene is TRBV29-1, the J gene TRBJ1-1; 12 bases agree with TRBD1. V was clipped by 6 bases and J by 5 bases; unmatched bases: 10. Germline V lookup: CDR1 SQVTM, CDR2 ANQGSEA. The CDR3 totals 15 residues.

The CDR3 loop reads CASSLTSGGLYNEQFF. The CDR3 DNA follows: TGTGCCAGCAGCCTGACTAGCGGGGGGTTATACAATGAGCAGTTCTTC. The chain couples TRBV7-2 to TRBJ2-1; 13 bases are shared with TRBD2. Looked up from germline, CDR1 is SGHTA and CDR2 is FQGNSA. V shed 5 bases, J shed 4 bases, and the junction held 5 bases outside the gene matches. This CDR3 contains 16 residues.

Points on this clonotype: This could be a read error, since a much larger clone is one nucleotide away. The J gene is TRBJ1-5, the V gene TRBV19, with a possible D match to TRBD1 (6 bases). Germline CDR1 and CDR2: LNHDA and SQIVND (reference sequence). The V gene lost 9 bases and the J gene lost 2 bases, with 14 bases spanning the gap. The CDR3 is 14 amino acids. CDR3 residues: CASLWGPGNQPQHF. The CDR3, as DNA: TGTGCCAGCCTCTGGGGGCCGGGCAATCAGCCCCAGCATTTT.

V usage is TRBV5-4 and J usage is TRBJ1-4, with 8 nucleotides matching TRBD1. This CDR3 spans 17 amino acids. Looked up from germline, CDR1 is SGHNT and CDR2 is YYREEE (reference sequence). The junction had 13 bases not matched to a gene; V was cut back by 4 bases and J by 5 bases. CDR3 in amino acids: CASSPGTDRGPNEKLFF. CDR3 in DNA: TGTGCCAGCAGCCCCGGAACCGACAGGGGCCCGAATGAAAAACTGTTTTTT.